This T cell receptor beta chain was sequenced during a study of blood T cells in healthy people across ages. Study in general: Template switching retrieved approximately one barcoded beta molecule for each two T cells. Points from the study as a whole: Diversity figures derived from one million T cells were judged to underestimate the true value.

Germline CDR1 is SGHAT and CDR2 is FQDESV (reference sequence). V was pared by 4 bases and J by 0 bases, with 13 bases between. The length of the CDR3 is 17 residues. It was with a sample-barcoded 5' primer and a J-beta primer mix that a second PCR of about 7 to 12 cycles was run. Using its own MiXCR run on the 5' RACE reads, TCRdb lists one record per CDR3 protein. The sample has hundreds of thousands of distinct CDR3 sequences, around 45% seen once. Concerning this clonotype: What it binds is unknown.

The sequencing sample was made of blood. This sequence originates from a woman aged 55-75 years in good health. The chain combines TRBV11-1 with TRBJ2-6; D is ambiguous. CDR3 loop: CASSSMAASSGANVLTF. CDR3 nucleotide sequence: TGTGCCAGCAGCTCTATGGCGGCCAGCTCTGGGGCCAACGTCCTGACTTTC.